This T cell receptor beta chain was recorded in a study of cytomegalovirus exposure and HLA in healthy donors. Germline CDR1 SGHNT, CDR2 YYREEE (reference sequence). J lost 5 bases, V lost 0 bases, and 6 bases had no gene match. This CDR3 is built from 15 residues. Primers included in the PCR were 60 Vbeta and 13 Jbeta primers. Produced via immunoSEQ multiplex PCR; TCRdb's table is partial and in-frame only. This table has approximately 150,000 clones, 75% to 85% appearing once. The clonotype originates from a woman younger than 45 in good health and CMV-seropositive. Material: PBMCs. The chain combines TRBV5-4 with TRBJ1-1, with TRBD1 identical over 8 bases. This CDR3 is CASSLELTGGTEAFF. CDR3 coding DNA: TGTGCCAGCAGCTTGGAGCTTACAGGGGGAACTGAAGCTTTCTTT.